The 26 T cell receptor beta chains given below trace back to one sample, sequenced in a study of vaccination and CD4 T cells after COVID-19. Treatment specified: approximately 9-day PBMC culture with coronavirus spike peptide pools or control peptides (ViraFEST assay). No antigens are known for them. Sequencing of cultured CD4+ T cell DNA used the Oncomine TCR Beta short-read assay. TCRdb ran MiXCR on the PCR reads and lists one entry per CDR3 protein. The table includes some 7,600 distinct CDR3 sequences, 45% to 55% detected once. Sequencing was done on a sample of CD4+ T cells from blood, cultured in vitro. All receptors derive from a human donor who had recovered from COVID-19.

The chain has TRBV19 and TRBJ2-4; a weak D match, TRBD2 (5 bases). The length of the CDR3 is 14 residues. V was pared by 2 bases and J by 5 bases, with 10 bases between. CDR1 and CDR2 from the germline V gene are LNHDA and SQIVND (reference sequence). CDR3 loop: CASSIYIGENIQYF. The CDR3 DNA sequence: TGTGCCAGTAGTATATACATCGGGGAAAACATTCAGTACTTC.

The V and J genes are TRBV7-9 and TRBJ2-1, with 10 bases that match TRBD2. The CDR3 runs 15 residues. Germline V gives CDR1 SEHNR, CDR2 FQNEAQ (reference sequence). Trimming cost V 5 bases and J 6 bases; bases outside gene matches: 7. CDR3 loop: CASSRASGGGNEQFF. Here the CDR3 DNA reads TGTGCCAGCAGCCGCGCTAGCGGGGGCGGCAATGAGCAGTTCTTC.

As DNA, the CDR3 is TGTGCCAGCAGGGGGCGATTTAGCAGAGAGACCCAGTACTTC. Translation gives CASRGRFSRETQYF. The gene calls are TRBV6-1 and TRBJ2-5; D might be TRBD1 (5 bases). Per the germline V gene, CDR1 is MNHNS and CDR2 is SASEGT. The CDR3 sequence is 14 residues long. V was clipped by 6 bases and J by 4 bases, with 15 bases between them.

The genes are TRBV5-1 and TRBJ1-1, with a possible D match to TRBD1 (5 bases). Trimming took off 4 bases at V and 1 base at J, with 14 bases between the two ends. CDR1 is SGHRS and CDR2 is YFSETQ in the germline V gene. The CDR3 is 15 residues long. In DNA, the CDR3 is TGCGCCAGCAGCGTCGGGGGTCTGGGGAACACTGAAGCTTTCTTT. This translates into CASSVGGLGNTEAFF.

The sample holds a few counts of this clonotype. The rearrangement links TRBV7-2 to TRBJ2-5, with D possibly TRBD2 on 5 matching bases. This CDR3 spans 15 amino acids. With 2 bases removed from V and 2 bases from J, the gap between germline ends came to 12 bases. Germline lookup yields CDR1 SGHTA and CDR2 FQGNSA. The CDR3 coding sequence is TGTGCCAGCAGCTTAACTAGAATGCAGCAAGAGACCCAGTACTTC. Amino acids: CASSLTRMQQETQYF.

This clonotype was seen more than once but under ten times. This chain links TRBV7-8 with TRBJ2-7; 9 bases are shared with TRBD1. Trimming removed 1 base from V and 1 base from J; junction bases left unmatched: 5. Per the germline V gene, CDR1 is SGHVS and CDR2 is FQNEAQ. CDR3 length: 16 amino acids. The CDR3 here is CASSLGGGTGSYEQYF. Here the CDR3 DNA reads TGTGCCAGCAGCTTAGGGGGGGGGACAGGGTCCTACGAGCAGTACTTC.

In its sample, this clonotype was seen a few times. This chain links TRBV20-1 with TRBJ2-1; D not certain. With 5 bases removed from V and 3 bases from J, the gap between germline ends came to 5 bases. Germline CDR1 DFQATT, CDR2 SNEGSKA (reference sequence). The CDR3 runs to 11 residues. CDR3 residues: CSAPVYNEQFF. The CDR3 DNA follows: TGCAGTGCTCCCGTCTACAATGAGCAGTTCTTC.

The chain has TRBV20-1 and TRBJ1-2, with D unclear. V was pared by 6 bases and J by 2 bases, with 13 bases between. Germline V gene data show CDR1 as DFQATT and CDR2 as SNEGSKA (reference sequence). The CDR3 extends over 13 amino acids. The chain's CDR3 is CSASLTQNYGYTF. As DNA, the CDR3 is TGCAGTGCCAGCCTGACACAAAACTATGGCTACACCTTC.

A single count supports this clonotype. The chain links TRBV9 to TRBJ1-1; the D is unclear. This CDR3 has 13 residues. V was cut by 2 bases and J by 6 bases, with 11 bases left in between. Germline-derived CDR1 and CDR2 are SGDLS and YYNGEE. In nucleotides, the CDR3 is TGTGCCAGCAGCGTGGCCGCTGACGCTGAAGCTTTCTTT. Translation: CASSVAADAEAFF.

The V gene is TRBV4-1, the J gene TRBJ2-7, with TRBD1 matching 9 bases. Germline CDR1 and CDR2: MGHRA and YSYEKL. The CDR3 runs to 16 residues. J lost 0 bases, V lost 2 bases, and 5 bases had no gene match. This chain's CDR3 is CASSQMGQGHSYEQYF. The CDR3 DNA sequence: TGCGCCAGCAGCCAAATGGGACAGGGTCACTCCTACGAGCAGTACTTC.

The chain carries TRBV20-1 and TRBJ1-3; unclear D gene. The CDR3 spans 12 residues. Trimming removed 6 bases at V and 0 bases at J, with 6 bases between. Looked up from germline, CDR1 is DFQATT and CDR2 is SNEGSKA (reference sequence). CDR3 region: CSAPSSGNTIYF. DNA of the CDR3: TGCAGTGCCCCGAGCTCTGGAAACACCATATATTTT.

This clonotype was counted only a few times. The chain links TRBV6-2 or TRBV6-3 to TRBJ1-5; 7 nucleotides align to TRBD1. This CDR3 comprises 17 residues. J lost 1 base, V lost 6 bases, and 12 bases had no gene match. Germline CDR1 MNHEY, CDR2 SVGEGT. The CDR3 DNA sequence: TGTGCCAGCAGATCGATCCCGCGACAGGGAAGCAATCAGCCCCAGCATTTT. Translating it yields CASRSIPRQGSNQPQHF.

This clonotype was counted a few times. The genes are TRBV21-1 and TRBJ1-2; TRBD1 is taken as the D call from the table, unchecked against the DNA. TRBV21-1 is tagged as a pseudogene. This CDR3 is built from 18 residues. This CDR3 is CASSMVAQGPGEQHGYTF. As DNA, the CDR3 is TGTGCCAGCAGCATGGTGGCACAGGGGCCGGGGGAGCAACATGGCTACACCTTC.

The chain employs TRBV6-1 and TRBJ1-2; TRBD1 might be the D (5 bases). Germline V lookup: CDR1 MNHNS, CDR2 SASEGT. This CDR3 spans 14 amino acids. V was clipped by 6 bases and J by 4 bases, with 15 bases between them. The CDR3 nucleotides read TGTGCCAGCAGCTCGGTTGGGGGGGGCTATGGCTACACCTTC. This codes for CASSSVGGGYGYTF.

The gene calls are TRBV5-4 and TRBJ2-5; 7 nucleotides line up with TRBD2. CDR3 length equals 15 residues. Trimming cost V 4 bases and J 1 base; bases outside gene matches: 7. CDR1 is SGHNT and CDR2 is YYREEE in the germline V gene (reference sequence). The CDR3 protein is CASSIGLGTQETQYF. The CDR3, as DNA: TGTGCCAGCAGCATCGGACTAGGGACCCAAGAGACCCAGTACTTC.

The rearrangement joins TRBV7-2 to TRBJ2-3, with no clear D. Germline V gene lookup returns CDR1 SGHTA and CDR2 FQGNSA. The CDR3 has 15 amino acids. Trimming shortened V by 8 bases and J by 2 bases, and 17 bases separated the two germline ends. DNA of the CDR3: TGTGCCAGCCTCCCCCTAGGAGCCTTCACAGATACGCAGTATTTT. Translated: CASLPLGAFTDTQYF.

V is TRBV10-3 and J is TRBJ1-1; TRBD1 matches 7 bases. Per the germline V gene, CDR1 is ENHRY and CDR2 is SYGVKD. CDR3 size: 13 residues. With V trimmed by 6 bases and J by 5 bases, 6 bases remained unmatched. CDR3 loop: CAISHDRETEAFF. The DNA of the CDR3 is TGTGCCATCAGCCATGACAGGGAAACTGAAGCTTTCTTT.

The table lists this clonotype with a few counts. This chain joins TRBV12-3 or TRBV12-4 and TRBJ1-2; D not certain. V gave up 3 bases and J gave up 5 bases, with 7 bases separating them. The CDR3 is 12 residues long. The CDR3 coding sequence is TGTGCCAGCAGTTTTAGACAATATGGCTACACCTTC. It is translated as CASSFRQYGYTF.

V usage is TRBV30 and J usage is TRBJ2-6; D assignment may be TRBD1 or TRBD2 (6 bases each). The CDR3 consists of 15 residues. Germline loops: CDR1 GTSNPN, CDR2 SVGIG (reference sequence). Between the trimmed V and J ends, which lost 0 bases and 2 bases, there was a span of 8 bases. The CDR3, as DNA: TGTGCCTGGAGTGTAGGGGGGACTGGGGCCAACGTCCTGACTTTC. Translating it yields CAWSVGGTGANVLTF.

The V call is TRBV6-1, the J call TRBJ2-3; D uncertain. Looked up from germline, CDR1 is MNHNS and CDR2 is SASEGT. CDR3 length equals 13 residues. Trimming took off 4 bases at V and 6 bases at J, with 11 bases between the two ends. The CDR3, as DNA: TGTGCCAGCAGTGGGCAGTTGGGGGATACGCAGTATTTT. This sequence encodes CASSGQLGDTQYF.

The genes are TRBV5-1 and TRBJ2-7; D gene ambiguous. The CDR3 contains 14 residues. The V end was cut by 1 base, the J end by 2 bases, with 10 bases between. CDR1 and CDR2 from the germline V gene are SGHRS and YFSETQ. Here the CDR3 reads CASSLNSRAYEQYF. CDR3 nucleotide sequence: TGCGCCAGCAGCTTGAACAGTAGGGCCTACGAGCAGTACTTC.

The rearrangement joins TRBV6-5 to TRBJ1-3; 9 nucleotides agree with TRBD1. Per germline, CDR1 MNHEY and CDR2 SVGAGI. CDR3 length equals 17 residues. With V trimmed by 0 bases and J by 0 bases, 3 bases remained unmatched. The CDR3 coding sequence is TGTGCCAGCAGTTACTCGGGGACAGGGAGCTCTGGAAACACCATATATTTT. This sequence encodes CASSYSGTGSSGNTIYF.

The genes are TRBV6-1 and TRBJ1-6; 11 bases are shared with TRBD1. The CDR3 contains 16 residues. The germline CDR1 and CDR2 sequences are MNHNS and SASEGT. With V trimmed by 5 bases and J by 9 bases, 9 bases remained unmatched. In nucleotides, the CDR3 is TGTGCCAGCAGTCCCCGGGACAGGGGGATCGGTTCACCCCTCCACTTT. It is translated as CASSPRDRGIGSPLHF.

The chain recombines TRBV6-5 with TRBJ2-7; TRBD1 might be the D (6 bases). V lost 4 bases to trimming and J lost 0 bases, with 7 bases between them. Per the germline V gene, CDR1 is MNHEY and CDR2 is SVGAGI. This CDR3 region has 13 residues. CDR3 DNA: TGTGCCAGCAGTTGGGACAACTCCTACGAGCAGTACTTC. Amino acid sequence: CASSWDNSYEQYF.

This clonotype was seen a handful of times. The rearrangement uses TRBV12-3 or TRBV12-4 and TRBJ1-1, with TRBD1 matching 9 bases. Unmatched junction bases numbered 3, after V lost 0 bases and J lost 1 base. This CDR3 is 16 amino acids long. CDR3 in DNA: TGTGCCAGCAGTTTAGCCCTGGGACAGGGGAACACTGAAGCTTTCTTT. It is translated as CASSLALGQGNTEAFF.

This clonotype occurred a few times. J is TRBJ1-5 and V is TRBV21-1; the tabulated D call, TRBD1, remains unverified against the DNA. TRBV21-1 is listed as a pseudogene. The CDR3 covers 13 residues. The CDR3 nucleotides are TGTGCCAGAAACGGGACAGGGGGCCAGCCCCAGCATTTT. It translates to CARNGTGGQPQHF.